What follows is one T cell receptor beta chain and its context. These data originate in a study of blood T cell repertoires in COVID-19. Across the whole study: From T cells, B-cell-depleted T cells, or PBMCs came the material, which was cDNA or gDNA.

Clones were sequenced by immunoSEQ multiplex PCR, and TCRdb holds only the in-frame ones, with some missing. The sample has approximately 280,000 clones, roughly 86% seen once; the top ten hold over 2.5%. Germline lookup yields CDR1 SGHTA and CDR2 FQGNSA. This CDR3 spans 17 amino acids. V was clipped by 2 bases and J by 4 bases, with 20 bases between them. The chain has TRBV7-2 and TRBJ1-1, with D maybe TRBD1 (6 bases). This TCR was recovered from a woman aged 18-29 years who had recovered from COVID-19. The sample was PBMCs or T cells enriched from blood (not recorded which). CDR3 sequence reads: CASSLSPTQGGGTEAFF. CDR3 bases: TGTGCCAGCAGCTTATCCCCCACACAGGGTGGGGGCACTGAAGCTTTCTTT.